The present T cell receptor beta chain was sequenced within a study of OX40 agonist ivuxolimab in advanced cancers. Background on the study: The dose-escalation cohort was approximately 84% male, with a mean age of about 58 years, ranging roughly 20 to 90. Study outcomes and limitations: Those patients achieving a partial response at 0.1-3.0 mg/kg showed among the lowest clonal expansion. Clones of CD4+ and CD8+ blood T cells grew by week 6 at doses of 0.1 to 3.0 mg/kg.

Clones were sequenced by immunoSEQ multiplex PCR, and TCRdb holds only the in-frame ones, with some missing. Of some 84,000 clones in the sample, roughly 89% were seen once. Comments on this clone: Its antigen is unknown. The same CDR3 arises from other DNA sequences in this sample as well.

The V end lost 0 bases, the J end lost 4 bases, and 3 bases lay between the germline ends. The germline V gene has CDR1 SGHTA and CDR2 FQGNSA. The length of the CDR3 is 12 residues. Sequencing was performed on CD4+ or CD8+ T cells sorted from blood, taken in a trial of the OX40 agonist ivuxolimab. This TCR was recovered from an adult with an advanced solid tumor such as melanoma, head and neck, liver or kidney cancer. J is TRBJ1-2 and V is TRBV7-2; D unclear. The CDR3 is CASSLAGYGYTF. The CDR3 coding sequence is TGTGCCAGCAGCTTAGCGGGCTATGGCTACACCTTC.